Described below is a single TCR beta chain sequence and its context. The antigen is unknown. The source of the sample is a study of monozygotic twins with cystic fibrosis. General study findings and limits: Age, concordance and disease severity did not associate with shared CDR3 numbers.

Germline loops: CDR1 MNHEY, CDR2 SVGAGI. V lost 2 bases to trimming and J lost 2 bases, with 9 bases between them. This CDR3 spans 14 amino acids. The protocol was immunoSEQ multiplex PCR, while the TCRdb copy is restricted to in-frame clones and leaves out a portion. The sample yields over 9,500 clones, around 97% seen once. The chain recombines TRBV6-5 with TRBJ1-1, with D possibly being TRBD1 (5 bases). Sequencing was performed on blood. This TCR was sampled from a boy between 5 and 17 years old with cystic fibrosis. The CDR3 DNA reads TGTGCCAGCAGTTACGACAGCCTAAACACTGAAGCTTTCTTT. It translates to CASSYDSLNTEAFF.